This TCR beta chain was recorded in a study of CD8 T cells in ankylosing spondylitis. This CDR3 is 14 amino acids long. CDR1 SGHRS and CDR2 YFSETQ come from the germline V gene. The J segment lost 5 bases and the V segment lost 4 bases, leaving 7 bases of the junction unmatched. This clonotype occurred a few times. TCRdb called the 5' RACE reads again in MiXCR, with one record for every CDR3 protein. The data show approximately 220,000 distinct CDR3 sequences, roughly 25% seen once. Source material: blood, either unsorted or a sorted T cell fraction (not recorded which). The source of this sequence is a male donor with ankylosing spondylitis or in good health (not recorded which). This chain joins TRBV5-1 and TRBJ1-1; 8 bases map to TRBD1. CDR3 region: CASSMTGTGTEAFF. The CDR3 bases are TGCGCCAGCAGCATGACCGGGACAGGAACTGAAGCTTTCTTT. Full variable domain (remainder filled in from reference TRBV5-1 and TRBJ1-1): KAGVTQTPRYLIKTRGQQVTLSCSPISGHRSVSWYQQTPGQGLQFLFEYFSETQRNKGNFPGRFSGRQFSNSRSEMNVSTLELGDSALYLCASSMTGTGTEAFFGQGTRLTVV.